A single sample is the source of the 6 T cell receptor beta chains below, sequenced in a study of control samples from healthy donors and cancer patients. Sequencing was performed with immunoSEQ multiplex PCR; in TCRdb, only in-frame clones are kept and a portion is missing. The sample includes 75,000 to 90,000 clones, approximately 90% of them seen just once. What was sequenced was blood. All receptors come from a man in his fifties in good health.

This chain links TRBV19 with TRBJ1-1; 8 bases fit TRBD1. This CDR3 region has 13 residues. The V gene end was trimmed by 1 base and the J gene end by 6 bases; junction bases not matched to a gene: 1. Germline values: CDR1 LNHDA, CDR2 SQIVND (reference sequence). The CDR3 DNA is TGTGCCAGTAGTATAGTACAGGGGGCTGAAGCTTTCTTT. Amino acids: CASSIVQGAEAFF. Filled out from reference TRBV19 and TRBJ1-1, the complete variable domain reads DGGITQSPKYLFRKEGQNVTLSCEQNLNHDAMYWYRQDPGQGLRLIYYSQIVNDFQKGDIAEGYSVSREKKESFPLTVTSAQKNPTAFYLCASSIVQGAEAFFGQGTRLTVV.

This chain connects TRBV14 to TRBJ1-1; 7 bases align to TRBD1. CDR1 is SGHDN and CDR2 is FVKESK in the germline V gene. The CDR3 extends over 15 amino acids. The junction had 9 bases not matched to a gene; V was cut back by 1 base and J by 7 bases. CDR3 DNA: TGTGCCAGCAGCCAAGTGGATGGGACAGCCTATGAAGCTTTCTTT. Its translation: CASSQVDGTAYEAFF.

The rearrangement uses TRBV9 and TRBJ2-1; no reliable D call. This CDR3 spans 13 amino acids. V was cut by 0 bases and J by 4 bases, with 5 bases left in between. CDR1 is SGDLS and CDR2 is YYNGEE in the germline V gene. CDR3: CASSVVGYNEQFF. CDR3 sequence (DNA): TGTGCCAGCAGCGTAGTCGGGTACAATGAGCAGTTCTTC.

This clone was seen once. In nucleotides, the CDR3 is TGCGCCAGCAGTCAACGCGAAGGGACAGACCTGGACGAGCAGTACTTC. It translates to CASSQREGTDLDEQYF. V and J are TRBV23-1 and TRBJ2-7; TRBD1 matches 7 bases. TRBV23-1 has ORF status, its function being uncertain. The CDR3 length is 16 residues. The trim removed 2 bases at V and 5 bases at J, leaving 12 bases unmatched.

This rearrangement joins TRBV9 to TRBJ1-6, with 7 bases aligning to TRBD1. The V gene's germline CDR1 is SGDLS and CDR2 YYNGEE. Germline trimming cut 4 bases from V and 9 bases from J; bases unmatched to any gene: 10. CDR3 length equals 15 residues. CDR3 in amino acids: CASSPQDRLFSPLHF. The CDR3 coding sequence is TGTGCCAGCAGCCCCCAGGACAGGCTTTTTTCACCCCTCCACTTT. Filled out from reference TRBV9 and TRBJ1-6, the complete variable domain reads DSGVTQTPKHLITATGQRVTLRCSPRSGDLSVYWYQQSLDQGLQFLIQYYNGEERAKGNILERFSAQQFPDLHSELNLSSLELGDSALYFCASSPQDRLFSPLHFGNGTRLTVT.

CDR3 nucleotide sequence: TGTGCCAGCAGCTTATTGGAAAGAGCTAACTATGGCTACACCTTC. Its translation: CASSLLERANYGYTF. The J gene is TRBJ1-2, the V gene TRBV5-4; D not certain. V lost 2 bases to trimming and J lost 0 bases, with 11 bases between them. CDR3 length: 15 residues. The V gene's germline CDR1 is SGHNT and CDR2 YYREEE (reference sequence).